Listed here are 18 T cell receptor beta chains from one sample, sequenced in a study of T cell responses to AZD1222 COVID-19 vaccine. Libraries were prepared by immunoSEQ multiplex PCR; TCRdb keeps only in-frame clonotypes and omits some of them. The data contain about 160,000 clones, about 90% of them singletons. The sequencing used peripheral blood, collected 28 days after the second AZD1222 dose. These receptors all come from an adult who received the AZD1222 COVID-19 vaccine.

This sequence joins TRBV25-1 and TRBJ2-5; TRBD2 matches 9 bases. Germline V gene lookup returns CDR1 MGHDK and CDR2 SYGVNS. The CDR3 has 14 amino acids. The ends lost 4 bases at V and 3 bases at J; junction bases unmatched: 3. The CDR3 region is CASSAVAGEETQYF. DNA for the CDR3: TGTGCCAGCAGTGCCGTAGCGGGGGAAGAGACCCAGTACTTC. Full variable domain (rest looked up from reference TRBV25-1 and TRBJ2-5): EADIYQTPRYLVIGTGKKITLECSQTMGHDKMYWYQQDPGMELHLIHYSYGVNSTEKGDLSSESTVSRIRTEHFPLTLESARPSHTSQYLCASSAVAGEETQYFGPGTRLLVL.

A single count supports this clone. V usage is TRBV3-1 (or the pseudogene TRBV3-2) and J usage is TRBJ1-6; D is uncertain. Germline CDR1 reads LGHDT; CDR2 reads YNNKEL (reference sequence). The CDR3 consists of 14 residues. Trimming stripped 0 bases from V and 8 bases from J, with 8 bases between. The CDR3 spells CASSQDRLDSPLHF. As DNA, the CDR3 is TGTGCCAGCAGCCAAGACCGGCTAGATTCACCCCTCCACTTT.

The V gene is TRBV5-1, the J gene TRBJ1-3; unclear D gene. Trimming removed 0 bases at V and 2 bases at J, with 6 bases between. Per germline, CDR1 SGHRS and CDR2 YFSETQ. This CDR3 is built from 14 residues. The CDR3 region is CASSLGRAGNTIYF. The DNA for the CDR3 is TGCGCCAGCAGCTTGGGGAGGGCTGGAAACACCATATATTTT.

The chain is built from TRBV6-1 and TRBJ1-2, with no clear D. The CDR3 spans 13 residues. CDR1 and CDR2 (germline): MNHNS, SASEGT. Trimming stripped 1 base from V and 2 bases from J, with 5 bases between. CDR3 coding DNA: TGTGCCAGCAGTGAAGACGGGAACTATGGCTACACCTTC. Encoded protein: CASSEDGNYGYTF.

The chain is built from TRBV9 and TRBJ1-3; TRBD1 might be the D (5 bases). The ends were cut back, 4 bases at V and 4 bases at J, with 12 bases in the middle. This CDR3 has 14 residues. Per the germline V gene, CDR1 is SGDLS and CDR2 is YYNGEE. The CDR3 DNA sequence: TGTGCCAGCAGCAGCAGGGATTTCGGAAACACCATATATTTT. Its translation is CASSSRDFGNTIYF.

The V and J genes are TRBV5-5 and TRBJ1-2; the D gene is possibly TRBD1 (5 bases). CDR3 length: 15 residues. V shed 2 bases and J shed 8 bases, with 19 bases lying between them. The V gene's germline CDR1 is SGHKS and CDR2 YYEKEE (reference sequence). The CDR3 sequence is CASSFGQGADLGYTF. The CDR3 coding sequence is TGTGCCAGCAGCTTTGGGCAGGGAGCAGACCTCGGCTACACCTTC.

The J gene is TRBJ2-2, the V gene TRBV6-2 or TRBV6-3; 7 positions agree with TRBD2. The junction had 6 bases not matched to a gene; V was cut back by 5 bases and J by 6 bases. This CDR3 spans 14 amino acids. CDR1 and CDR2 from the germline V gene are MNHEY and SVGEGT. The CDR3 region has the DNA TGTGCCAGCAGTCCCCCCGCGGGGGCCGGGGAGCTGTTTTTT. This gives the protein CASSPPAGAGELFF.

The J gene is TRBJ1-1, the V gene TRBV18; D perhaps matches TRBD1 (5 bases). V was shortened by 4 bases and J by 6 bases, with 15 bases between the two germline ends. The germline V gene encodes CDR1 KGHSH and CDR2 LQKENI. This CDR3 region has 14 residues. The CDR3 loop reads CASSLSGGTPEAFF. In DNA form, the CDR3 reads TGTGCCAGCTCACTCTCCGGGGGAACCCCTGAAGCTTTCTTT.

The rearrangement uses TRBV2 and TRBJ2-1; 12 nucleotides line up with TRBD1. Germline assignment: CDR1 SNHLY and CDR2 FYNNEI. The CDR3 is 14 residues long. The trim removed 5 bases at V and 8 bases at J, leaving 4 bases unmatched. The CDR3 spells CASSRDRGQDEQFF. In DNA form, the CDR3 reads TGTGCCAGCAGTAGGGACAGGGGGCAGGATGAGCAGTTCTTC. Combining the CDR3 with reference TRBV2 and TRBJ2-1 gives the whole variable domain EPEVTQTPSHQVTQMGQEVILRCVPISNHLYFYWYRQILGQKVEFLVSFYNNEISEKSEIFDDQFSVERPDGSNFTLKIRSTKLEDSAMYFCASSRDRGQDEQFFGPGTRLTVL.

This sequence joins TRBV2 and TRBJ1-2; 7 nucleotides align to TRBD1. CDR1 is SNHLY, CDR2 FYNNEI, per germline. The CDR3 totals 19 residues. The V segment lost 2 bases and the J segment 4 bases; nucleotides outside the gene matches: 19. CDR3 residues: CASSEHRLVGGPNLYGYTF. CDR3 nucleotide sequence: TGTGCCAGCAGTGAACATAGACTGGTAGGGGGCCCTAATCTCTATGGCTACACCTTC.

The chain uses TRBV3-1 (or the pseudogene TRBV3-2) and TRBJ1-2, with 7 bases fitting TRBD1. The CDR3 spans 13 residues. Trimming cost V 6 bases and J 5 bases; bases outside gene matches: 6. Germline assignment: CDR1 LGHDT and CDR2 YNNKEL (reference sequence). CDR3 bases: TGTGCCAGCAGACCCACAGGGGAGTATGGCTACACCTTC. This gives the protein CASRPTGEYGYTF.

Only one count was recorded for this clone. The V and J genes are TRBV27 and TRBJ2-7; 9 bases fit TRBD1. The CDR3 extends over 16 amino acids. With V trimmed by 5 bases and J by 2 bases, 10 bases remained unmatched. The germline gives CDR1 MNHEY, CDR2 SMNVEV (reference sequence). CDR3 nucleotide sequence: TGTGCCAGCAGTCTAGGACAGGGGAGGGCCCCCTACGAGCAGTACTTC. Amino acids: CASSLGQGRAPYEQYF.

In its sample, this clone was seen once. Mismatch with germline at one junction end may stem from a read error. The chain has TRBV7-7 and TRBJ2-5; D unclear. Germline CDR1 and CDR2: SSHAT and FNYEAQ (reference sequence). This CDR3 has 15 residues. Written as DNA, the CDR3 is TGTGCTAGCAGCTTAGGAAGTGGGGATTTCGAGACCCAGTACTTC. Protein product: CASSLGSGDFETQYF.

This CDR3 is CASRNEMNTEAFF. CDR3 DNA: TGTGCCAGCAGGAACGAAATGAACACTGAAGCTTTCTTT. The V and J genes are TRBV27 and TRBJ1-1, with D unclear. V gave up 6 bases and J gave up 0 bases, with 8 bases separating them. Germline CDR1 MNHEY, CDR2 SMNVEV (reference sequence). The CDR3 has 13 amino acids.

The genes are TRBV4-1 and TRBJ1-1; D uncertain. Between the trimmed V and J ends, which lost 1 base and 4 bases, there was a span of 10 bases. The CDR3 is 14 amino acids. Germline V gene sequence: CDR1 MGHRA, CDR2 YSYEKL. CDR3 sequence: CASSQAGIITEAFF. CDR3 DNA sequence: TGCGCCAGCAGCCAAGCCGGGATTATCACTGAAGCTTTCTTT.

The genes are TRBV7-9 and TRBJ1-2; 8 nucleotides agree with TRBD1. The CDR3 has 13 amino acids. With 3 bases clipped from V and 6 bases from J, the junction kept 3 bases outside the gene matches. Germline V gene sequence: CDR1 SEHNR, CDR2 FQNEAQ (reference sequence). The CDR3 sequence: CASSFNRGDGYTF. CDR3 nucleotide sequence: TGTGCCAGCAGCTTCAACAGGGGGGATGGCTACACCTTC.

This chain connects TRBV7-8 to TRBJ2-7, with D perhaps matching TRBD2 (6 bases). The germline V and J ends were trimmed by 1 base and 4 bases, with 11 bases remaining between them. Germline V lookup: CDR1 SGHVS, CDR2 FQNEAQ. The CDR3 length is 14 residues. CDR3 region: CASSLVAGWYEQYF. The CDR3 nucleotides read TGTGCCAGCAGCTTAGTGGCGGGGTGGTACGAGCAGTACTTC.

This clone has just a few counts. J is TRBJ2-2 and V is TRBV4-2; 9 positions match TRBD1. The CDR3 runs 15 residues. CDR1 LGHNA and CDR2 YNFKEQ come from the germline V gene. V was pared by 1 base and J by 3 bases, with 0 bases of the junction left unmatched. The CDR3 sequence: CASSQGTGDTGELFF. The CDR3 DNA follows: TGTGCCAGCAGCCAAGGGACAGGGGACACCGGGGAGCTGTTTTTT.